Listed below are T cell receptor beta chains from one sample, sequenced in a study of patients and donors after allogeneic stem cell transplantation. One entry per CDR3 protein results from TCRdb running MiXCR on the RT-PCR reads. This table holds 390,000 or so distinct CDR3 sequences, 16% found once. The specimen was blood, either unsorted or a sorted T cell fraction (not recorded which). The receptors were sampled from a human donor who was either an allogeneic HSCT recipient or a stem cell or donor lymphocyte infusion donor (not recorded which). It is not recorded whose cells these are; they may come from a transplant donor. The CDR3 runs from the conserved cysteine through the conserved F or W. Clone size appears in some rows only: once, few, many, or a class for an expanded clone.

size	J	V	CDR3
.	TRBJ1-5	TRBV18	CASSPWTASDNNQPQHF
few	TRBJ2-1	TRBV10-3	CAISAPGLAGLNSYNEQFF
many	TRBJ2-2	TRBV12-3/TRBV12-4	CASRIAEGTNTGELFF
.	TRBJ2-5	TRBV5-1	CASSLGQRGQETQYF
few	TRBJ2-7	TRBV20-1	CSARDDGLGAAYEQYF
.	TRBJ2-1	TRBV4-1	CASSQGSVAGGNEQFF
few	TRBJ2-1	TRBV5-1	CASSSEDRGYNEQFF
.	TRBJ2-2	TRBV29-1	CSVGTSGTGELFF
.	TRBJ2-3	TRBV11-2	CASSLEVYTDTQYF
.	TRBJ2-7	TRBV4-1	CASSQARAFNEQYF
.	TRBJ1-4	TRBV10-3	CAISGGGDEKLFF
few	TRBJ1-2	TRBV10-3	CAISKTGQDGYTF
.	TRBJ2-2	TRBV11-2	CASSLVARGTGELFF
.	TRBJ2-3	TRBV6-2/TRBV6-3	CASSNRLAGSTDTQYF
few	TRBJ1-4	TRBV20-1	CSARVDYSTNEKLFF
few	TRBJ2-7	TRBV12-3/TRBV12-4	CASRQRATAYEQYF
.	TRBJ2-4	TRBV5-6	CASGPAGGAKNIQYF
.	TRBJ2-7	TRBV7-9	CASSPTRTGDIPYEQYF
.	TRBJ2-7	TRBV30	CAWMRQGGYEQYF
few	TRBJ1-1	TRBV7-2	CASSPRQDTEAFF